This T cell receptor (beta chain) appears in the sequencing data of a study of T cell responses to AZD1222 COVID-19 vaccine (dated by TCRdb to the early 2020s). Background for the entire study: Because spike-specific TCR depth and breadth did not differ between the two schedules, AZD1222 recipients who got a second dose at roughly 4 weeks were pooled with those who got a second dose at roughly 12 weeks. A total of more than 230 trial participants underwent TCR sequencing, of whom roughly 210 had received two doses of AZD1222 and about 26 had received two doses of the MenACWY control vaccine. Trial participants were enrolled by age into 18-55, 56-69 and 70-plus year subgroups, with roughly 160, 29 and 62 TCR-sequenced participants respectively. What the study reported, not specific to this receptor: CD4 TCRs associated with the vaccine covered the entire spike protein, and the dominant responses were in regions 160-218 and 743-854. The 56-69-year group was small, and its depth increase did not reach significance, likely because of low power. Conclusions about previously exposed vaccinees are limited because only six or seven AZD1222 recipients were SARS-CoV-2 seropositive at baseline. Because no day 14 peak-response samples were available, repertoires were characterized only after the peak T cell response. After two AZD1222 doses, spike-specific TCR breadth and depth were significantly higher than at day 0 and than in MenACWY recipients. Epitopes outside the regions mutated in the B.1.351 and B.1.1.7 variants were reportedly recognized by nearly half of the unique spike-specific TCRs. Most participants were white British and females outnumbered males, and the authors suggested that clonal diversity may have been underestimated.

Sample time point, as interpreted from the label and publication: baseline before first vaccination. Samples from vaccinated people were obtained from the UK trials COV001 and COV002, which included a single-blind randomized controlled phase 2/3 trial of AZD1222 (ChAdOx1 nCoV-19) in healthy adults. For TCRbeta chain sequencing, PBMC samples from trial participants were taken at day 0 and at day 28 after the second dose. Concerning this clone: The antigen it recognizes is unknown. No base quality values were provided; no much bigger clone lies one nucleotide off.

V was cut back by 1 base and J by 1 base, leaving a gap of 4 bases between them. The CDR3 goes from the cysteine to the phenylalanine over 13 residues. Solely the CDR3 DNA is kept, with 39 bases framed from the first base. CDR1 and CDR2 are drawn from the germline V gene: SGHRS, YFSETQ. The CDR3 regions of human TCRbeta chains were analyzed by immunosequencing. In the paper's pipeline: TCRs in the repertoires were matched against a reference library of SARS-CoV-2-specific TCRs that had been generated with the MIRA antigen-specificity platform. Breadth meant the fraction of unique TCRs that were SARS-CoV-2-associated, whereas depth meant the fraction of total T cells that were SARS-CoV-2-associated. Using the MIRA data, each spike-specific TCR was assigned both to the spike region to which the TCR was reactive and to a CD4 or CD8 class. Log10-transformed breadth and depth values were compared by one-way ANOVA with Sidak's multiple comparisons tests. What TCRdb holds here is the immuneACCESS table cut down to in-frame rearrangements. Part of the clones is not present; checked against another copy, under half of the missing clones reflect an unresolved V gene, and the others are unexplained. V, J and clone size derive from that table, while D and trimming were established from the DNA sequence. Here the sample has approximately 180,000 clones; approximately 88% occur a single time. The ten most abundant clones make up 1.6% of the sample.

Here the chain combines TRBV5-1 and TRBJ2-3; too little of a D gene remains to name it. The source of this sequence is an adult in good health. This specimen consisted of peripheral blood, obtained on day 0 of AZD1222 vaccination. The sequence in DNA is TGCGCCAGCAGCTTGATGGGCACAGATACGCAGTATTTT. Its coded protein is CASSLMGTDTQYF.